One sample yielded the 21 T cell receptor beta chains listed below, sequenced in a study of T-cell reconstitution after alpha-beta-depleted transplantation in children. As it was prepared, the TCRbeta library received unique molecular identifiers. TCRdb re-analysed the PCR reads in MiXCR, keeping a single row per CDR3 protein. Here the sample spans 350,000 to 400,000 distinct CDR3 sequences, over 20% being singletons. Sequencing was performed on PBMCs from the stem cell graft donor, taken from the stem cell graft. The source of these receptors is a human donor who donated a stem cell graft to a child with acute myeloid leukemia.

The sample holds a few counts of this clonotype. The chain couples TRBV28 to TRBJ1-2, with a tentative D call TRBD1 (6 bases). The CDR3 totals 13 residues. V lost 5 bases, J lost 4 bases, and 11 bases lay in between. Germline V CDR1 and CDR2: MDHEN, SYDVKM. This CDR3 is CASSQTGPYGYTF. The CDR3 nucleotides read TGTGCCAGCAGTCAGACAGGTCCCTATGGCTACACCTTC.

In this sample, this clonotype turned up a few times. The chain links TRBV6-5 to TRBJ1-4; TRBD1 matches at 9 bases. Germline V gene sequence: CDR1 MNHEY, CDR2 SVGAGI. The CDR3 contains 16 residues. The junction had 9 bases not matched to a gene; V was cut back by 2 bases and J by 8 bases. CDR3 loop: CASSYTAGTGREKLFF. CDR3 nucleotides: TGTGCCAGCAGTTACACGGCCGGGACAGGGCGCGAAAAACTGTTTTTT.

This clonotype occurred a few times. This rearrangement joins TRBV6-1 to TRBJ2-7, with 7 bases fitting TRBD1. J gave up 0 bases and V 10 bases, and 12 bases lay outside the gene matches. Germline V gene sequence: CDR1 MNHNS, CDR2 SASEGT. The CDR3 runs 15 residues. CDR3 region: CAIEDGTESSYEQYF. The DNA of the CDR3 is TGTGCCATCGAAGACGGGACAGAGAGCTCCTACGAGCAGTACTTC.

This chain joins TRBV9 and TRBJ2-1; D gene uncertain. Trimming took off 3 bases at V and 9 bases at J, with 13 bases between the two ends. The CDR3 extends over 13 amino acids. From germline, CDR1 is SGDLS and CDR2 YYNGEE. The CDR3 region is CASSASVGSEQFF. The CDR3, as DNA: TGTGCCAGCAGCGCTAGTGTGGGTTCTGAGCAGTTCTTC.

The sample holds many counts of this clonotype. The chain links TRBV27 to TRBJ2-1; TRBD2 matches at 8 bases. Germline V gives CDR1 MNHEY, CDR2 SMNVEV (reference sequence). With V trimmed by 5 bases and J by 1 base, 7 bases remained unmatched. The CDR3 consists of 16 residues. As DNA, the CDR3 is TGTGCCAGCAGTCCGGATCCGGGAGGGTCCTACAATGAGCAGTTCTTC. Its translation: CASSPDPGGSYNEQFF.

The chain carries TRBV5-5 and TRBJ2-2; either TRBD1 or TRBD2 may fit D (5 bases each). The CDR3 runs to 15 residues. The germline V gene has CDR1 SGHKS and CDR2 YYEKEE (reference sequence). V shed 0 bases and J shed 6 bases, with 12 bases lying between them. The CDR3 sequence is CASSLVGDPSGELFF. The CDR3 coding sequence is TGTGCCAGCAGCTTGGTGGGGGACCCGTCCGGGGAGCTGTTTTTT. Variable domain in full (rest from reference TRBV5-5 and TRBJ2-2): DAGVTQSPTHLIKTRGQQVTLRCSPISGHKSVSWYQQVLGQGPQFIFQYYEKEERGRGNFPDRFSARQFPNYSSELNVNALLLGDSALYLCASSLVGDPSGELFFGEGSRLTVL.

The chain employs TRBV7-6 and TRBJ2-1; TRBD1 aligns across 9 bases. Germline trimming cut 1 base from V and 7 bases from J; bases unmatched to any gene: 14. Germline CDR1 SGHVS, CDR2 FNYEAQ. CDR3 length: 18 amino acids. DNA for the CDR3: TGTGCCAGCAGCTTAGAGTCACAGGGGGCTGGGTTGTGGAATGAGCAGTTCTTC. Encoded protein: CASSLESQGAGLWNEQFF.

This clonotype appeared many times. V gene TRBV7-6 combines with J gene TRBJ1-1; possible D gene TRBD1, 6 bases. This CDR3 comprises 15 residues. Germline V gives CDR1 SGHVS, CDR2 FNYEAQ. The V and J ends lost 8 bases and 4 bases respectively, with 20 bases between them. For the CDR3, the DNA is TGTGCCAGCTCCCCGGGGGACCAAGGGGGCACTGAAGCTTTCTTT. It codes for CASSPGDQGGTEAFF.

A few counts support this clonotype. The chain links TRBV20-1 to TRBJ2-3; D uncertain. CDR1 and CDR2 (germline): DFQATT, SNEGSKA (reference sequence). V dropped 6 bases and J dropped 0 bases, with 7 bases sitting between them. The CDR3 has 12 residues. This CDR3 is CSAAPSTDTQYF. DNA for the CDR3: TGCAGTGCCGCCCCTAGCACAGATACGCAGTATTTT.

This chain uses TRBV28 with TRBJ2-1; 9 bases agree with TRBD2. The J segment lost 2 bases and the V segment lost 5 bases, leaving 10 bases of the junction unmatched. The CDR3 covers 17 residues. Germline V lookup: CDR1 MDHEN, CDR2 SYDVKM. In nucleotides, the CDR3 is TGTGCCAGCAGTCCCTCCGGCGCGGGAGGGCCCTACAATGAGCAGTTCTTC. It is translated as CASSPSGAGGPYNEQFF.

This clonotype has ten or more counts. This sequence joins TRBV20-1 and TRBJ2-1, with a tentative D call TRBD1 (6 bases). Germline V gene sequence: CDR1 DFQATT, CDR2 SNEGSKA (reference sequence). This CDR3 spans 16 amino acids. V was cut by 6 bases and J by 6 bases, with 24 bases left in between. The CDR3 here is CSADNRQAGAFNEQFF. The CDR3 DNA follows: TGCAGTGCCGATAATCGACAGGCTGGGGCCTTCAATGAGCAGTTCTTC.

The rearrangement links TRBV7-2 to TRBJ2-5; 13 nucleotides line up with TRBD2. Germline values: CDR1 SGHTA, CDR2 FQGNSA. The V segment lost 5 bases and the J segment 4 bases; nucleotides outside the gene matches: 10. The CDR3 is 17 amino acids. CDR3 bases: TGTGCCAGCAGCCCCCCTGGATGGACTAGCGGGAGAGAGACCCAGTACTTC. This codes for CASSPPGWTSGRETQYF.

This clonotype was seen many times. The chain carries TRBV12-3 or TRBV12-4 and TRBJ1-2, with D hard to call. V shed 3 bases and J shed 8 bases, with 10 bases lying between them. The CDR3 spans 12 residues. The CDR3 coding sequence is TGTGCCAGCAGTTTGGGCAGAAACGGCTACACCTTC. It codes for CASSLGRNGYTF.

This clonotype was detected ten times or more. The V call is TRBV20-1, the J call TRBJ2-1; D gene ambiguous. Germline CDR1 reads DFQATT; CDR2 reads SNEGSKA (reference sequence). The CDR3 contains 14 residues. Trimming took off 5 bases at V and 7 bases at J, with 18 bases between the two ends. This CDR3 reads CSAYNGPVVNEQFF. CDR3 coding DNA: TGCAGTGCTTACAACGGACCCGTGGTAAATGAGCAGTTCTTC.

This clonotype has just a few counts. The chain employs TRBV20-1 and TRBJ2-7; D possibly uses TRBD1 or TRBD2 (5 bases each). The CDR3 loop spans 16 amino acids. Trimming took 0 bases from V and 4 from J, leaving 19 bases between them. The germline CDR1 and CDR2 sequences are DFQATT and SNEGSKA (reference sequence). CDR3 in DNA: TGCAGTGCTAGAGACCGAACCGGGACGTTGGTATACGAGCAGTACTTC. The encoded protein is CSARDRTGTLVYEQYF.

The chain combines TRBV28 with TRBJ2-7; no clear D. V was clipped by 7 bases and J by 3 bases, with 19 bases between them. Germline V gene lookup returns CDR1 MDHEN and CDR2 SYDVKM. This CDR3 spans 15 amino acids. The CDR3 DNA reads TGTGCCAGCACGAAATCGACTCTTCTCTACTACGAGCAGTACTTC. This sequence encodes CASTKSTLLYYEQYF.

This clonotype was detected ten times or more. The V and J genes are TRBV20-1 and TRBJ2-7, with a weak D call TRBD2 (6 bases). This CDR3 region has 15 residues. Germline lookup yields CDR1 DFQATT and CDR2 SNEGSKA (reference sequence). The V and J ends lost 3 bases and 0 bases respectively, with 15 bases between them. CDR3 amino acids: CSARSSEGNSYEQYF. As DNA, the CDR3 is TGCAGTGCTAGGTCCTCGGAGGGCAACTCCTACGAGCAGTACTTC.

The table lists this clonotype with many counts. This chain links TRBV28 with TRBJ2-7; D may be TRBD2 (5 bases). CDR1 is MDHEN and CDR2 is SYDVKM in the germline V gene. V was cut by 8 bases and J by 2 bases, with 16 bases left in between. This CDR3 has 14 amino acids. In DNA form, the CDR3 reads TGTGCCAGCTACGGACTGGGCGCCACCTACGAGCAGTACTTC. This encodes CASYGLGATYEQYF.

This clonotype appeared many times. The chain links TRBV29-1 to TRBJ2-6; D uncertain. CDR1 and CDR2 (germline): SQVTM, ANQGSEA. The V gene lost 4 bases and the J gene lost 12 bases, with 19 bases spanning the gap. This CDR3 is 14 amino acids long. CDR3 in amino acids: CSVVGETPAGVLTF. As DNA, the CDR3 is TGCAGCGTTGTTGGCGAAACACCAGCTGGCGTCCTGACTTTC.

This clonotype was detected only a few times. The chain employs TRBV28 and TRBJ2-1; TRBD2 aligns across 8 bases. The CDR3 has 16 amino acids. V gave up 4 bases and J gave up 5 bases; unmatched junction bases: 10. CDR1 and CDR2 (germline): MDHEN, SYDVKM. The CDR3 reads CASSSSLAGRHNEQFF. The DNA of the CDR3 is TGTGCCAGCAGTTCCAGTTTAGCGGGACGCCACAATGAGCAGTTCTTC. The entire variable domain, with the rest obtained from reference TRBV28 and TRBJ2-1, is as follows: DVKVTQSSRYLVKRTGEKVFLECVQDMDHENMFWYRQDPGLGLRLIYFSYDVKMKEKGDIPEGYSVSREKKERFSLILESASTNQTSMYLCASSSSLAGRHNEQFFGPGTRLTVL.

The chain recombines TRBV20-1 with TRBJ2-1; unclear D gene. Germline CDR1 reads DFQATT; CDR2 reads SNEGSKA (reference sequence). The CDR3 has 14 residues. The ends were cut back, 2 bases at V and 7 bases at J, with 15 bases in the middle. This chain's CDR3 is CSARIESRGNEQFF. Here the CDR3 DNA reads TGCAGTGCTAGAATTGAGTCTCGAGGTAATGAGCAGTTCTTC.